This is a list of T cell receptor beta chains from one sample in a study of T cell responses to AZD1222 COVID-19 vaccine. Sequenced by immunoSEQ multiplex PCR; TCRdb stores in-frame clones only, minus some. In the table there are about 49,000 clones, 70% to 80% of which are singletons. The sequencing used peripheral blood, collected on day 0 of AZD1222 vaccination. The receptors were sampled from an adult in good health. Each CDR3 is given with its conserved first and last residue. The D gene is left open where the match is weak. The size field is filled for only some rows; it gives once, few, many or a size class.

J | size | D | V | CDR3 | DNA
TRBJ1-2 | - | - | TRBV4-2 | CASSQDVGDYYGYTF | TGTGCCAGCAGCCAAGATGTCGGGGACTACTATGGCTACACCTTC
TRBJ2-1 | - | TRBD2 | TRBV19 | CASSARLAGLGWGSYNEQFF | TGTGCCAGTAGTGCCCGACTAGCGGGCTTGGGGTGGGGCTCCTACAATGAGCAGTTCTTC
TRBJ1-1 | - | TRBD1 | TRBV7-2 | CASSFRQGHEAFF | TGTGCCAGCAGCTTCCGACAGGGGCATGAAGCTTTCTTT
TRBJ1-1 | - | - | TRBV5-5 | CASSFIPQGTEAFF | TGTGCCAGCAGCTTTATCCCGCAGGGGACTGAAGCTTTCTTT
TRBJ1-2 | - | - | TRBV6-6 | CASTLGLFQGGYTF | TGTGCCAGCACCTTGGGACTCTTCCAAGGGGGCTACACCTTC
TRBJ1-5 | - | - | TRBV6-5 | CASSYGRLQPQHF | TGTGCCAGCAGTTACGGACGGTTACAGCCCCAGCATTTT
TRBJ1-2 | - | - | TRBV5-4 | CASSPARGSDYGYTF | TGTGCCAGCAGTCCGGCCCGGGGGTCTGACTATGGCTACACCTTC
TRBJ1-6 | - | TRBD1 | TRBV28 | CASSWDRPSYNSPLHF | TGTGCCAGCAGTTGGGACAGGCCAAGTTATAATTCACCCCTCCACTTT
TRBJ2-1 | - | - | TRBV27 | CASSYPGISYNEQFF | TGTGCCAGCAGCTATCCAGGGATCTCCTACAATGAGCAGTTCTTC
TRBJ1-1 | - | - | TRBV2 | CASSEVGGTTEAFF | TGTGCCAGCAGTGAAGTTGGGGGGACCACTGAAGCTTTCTTT
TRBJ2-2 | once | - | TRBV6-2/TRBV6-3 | CASSYSGTGELFF | TGTGCCAGCAGTTACTCGGGCACCGGGGAGCTGTTTTTT
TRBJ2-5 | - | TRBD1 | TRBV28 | CASSLDRGSQETQYF | TGTGCCAGCAGTTTAGACAGGGGGTCTCAAGAGACCCAGTACTTC
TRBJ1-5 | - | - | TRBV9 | CASSVSGSNQPQHF | TGTGCCAGCAGCGTATCTGGAAGCAATCAGCCCCAGCATTTT
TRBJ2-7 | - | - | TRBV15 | CATSREVPYEQYF | TGTGCCACCAGCAGAGAGGTTCCCTACGAGCAGTACTTC
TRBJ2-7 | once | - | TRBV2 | CASSEVRSTGTEQYF | TGTGCCAGCAGTGAAGTAAGATCGACCGGTACTGAGCAGTACTTC
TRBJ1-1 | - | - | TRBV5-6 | CASSRGHTNTEAFF | TGTGCCAGCAGCCGGGGACACACGAACACTGAAGCTTTCTTT
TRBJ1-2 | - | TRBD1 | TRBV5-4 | CASSPRTGNYGYTF | TGTGCCAGCAGCCCCCGGACAGGGAACTATGGCTACACCTTC
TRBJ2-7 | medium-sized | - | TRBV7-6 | CASSAGPNYEQYF | TGTGCCAGCAGCGCCGGCCCAAACTACGAGCAGTACTTC
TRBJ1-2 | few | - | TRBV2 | CASSEAPPSNYGYTF | TGTGCCAGCAGTGAAGCCCCACCCTCAAACTATGGCTACACCTTC
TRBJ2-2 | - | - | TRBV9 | CASSVFPTRDTGELFF | TGTGCCAGCAGCGTTTTCCCGACCCGGGACACCGGGGAGCTGTTTTTT
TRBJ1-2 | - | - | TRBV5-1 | CASSLELGLNYGYTF | TGCGCCAGCAGCTTGGAGCTGGGGTTAAACTATGGCTACACCTTC
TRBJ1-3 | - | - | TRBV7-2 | CASSFNSGNTIYF | TGTGCCAGCAGCTTCAACTCTGGAAACACCATATATTTT
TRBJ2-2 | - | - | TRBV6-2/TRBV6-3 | CASSLDPGPGELFF | TGTGCCAGCAGCCTCGATCCTGGCCCCGGGGAGCTGTTTTTT
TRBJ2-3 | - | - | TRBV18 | CASSPRTPSTDTQYF | TGTGCCAGCTCACCGAGGACTCCTAGCACAGATACGCAGTATTTT
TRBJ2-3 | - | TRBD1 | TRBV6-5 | CASSSGQGADTQYF | TGTGCCAGCAGTTCCGGGCAGGGGGCAGATACGCAGTATTTT
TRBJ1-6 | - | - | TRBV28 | CASSTSTISPLHF | TGTGCCAGCAGTACAAGTACGATTTCACCCCTCCACTTT
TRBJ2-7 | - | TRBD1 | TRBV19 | CASSIGTGGEQYF | TGTGCCAGTAGTATTGGGACAGGTGGCGAGCAGTACTTC
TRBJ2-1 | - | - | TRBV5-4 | CASSEGTSSYNEQFF | TGTGCCAGCAGCGAAGGGACTTCATCCTACAATGAGCAGTTCTTC
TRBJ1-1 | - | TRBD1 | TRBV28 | CASLGQGLNTEAFF | TGTGCCAGTCTTGGACAGGGACTGAACACTGAAGCTTTCTTT
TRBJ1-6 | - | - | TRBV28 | CACRNYLDSPLHF | TGTGCTTGTAGAAACTACCTGGATTCACCCCTCCACTTT
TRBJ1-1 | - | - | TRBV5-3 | CARSPTPGPPMNTEAFF | TGTGCCAGAAGCCCGACACCGGGACCCCCGATGAACACTGAAGCTTTCTTT
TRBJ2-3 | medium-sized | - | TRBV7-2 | CASSLGQDVQYF | TGTGCCAGCAGCTTAGGACAGGACGTTCAGTATTTT
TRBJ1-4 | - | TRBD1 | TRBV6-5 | CASRSGQANEKLFF | TGTGCCAGCAGAAGCGGACAGGCTAATGAAAAACTGTTTTTT
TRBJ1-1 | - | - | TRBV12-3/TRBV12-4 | CASSLGGNTEAFF | TGTGCCAGCAGTTTAGGGGGAAACACTGAAGCTTTCTTT
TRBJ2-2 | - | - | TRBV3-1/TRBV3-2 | CASSRGRASNTGELFF | TGTGCCAGCAGCCGGGGCAGGGCCTCGAACACCGGGGAGCTGTTTTTT
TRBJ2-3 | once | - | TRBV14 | CASSQLSGGETDTQYF | TGTGCCAGCAGCCAACTTAGCGGAGGGGAAACAGATACGCAGTATTTT